One and the same sample provided the 19 T cell receptor beta chains below, sequenced in a study of a mutant IDH1 vaccine in newly diagnosed glioma (dated by TCRdb to 2020 to 2022). Their recognized antigens are unknown. Interpreted using the paper, the time point label stands for: week 5, during vaccination. Each vaccine dose, consisting of 300 ug of a 20-mer mutant IDH1 peptide in Montanide, was administered subcutaneously with topical imiquimod. The method behind the library was the immunoSEQ multiplex PCR assay. TCRdb re-hosts the immuneACCESS table, in-frame sequences only. Its copies lack some clones; in the studies checked, an unresolved V gene accounts for under half of them, and the cause for the rest is not known. Within this sample are tens of thousands of clones, with roughly 78% of them counted one time only. The ten largest clones add up to 1.8% of the sample. The sequencing used PBMCs, collected from a glioma patient whose treatment included an IDH1 peptide vaccine. Source of these receptors: a woman in her thirties or forties with glioma.

The chain links TRBV6-1 to TRBJ1-5; D is perhaps TRBD1 (5 bases). The V end lost 2 bases, the J end lost 5 bases, and 13 bases lay between the germline ends. Germline V gene sequence: CDR1 MNHNS, CDR2 SASEGT. This CDR3 is 15 amino acids long. In DNA, the CDR3 is TGTGCCAGCAGTGAAAGGCCAGGGTATGATCAGCCCCAGCATTTT. It translates to CASSERPGYDQPQHF.

The V call is TRBV9, the J call TRBJ2-3; TRBD2 matches at 8 bases. Germline V lookup: CDR1 SGDLS, CDR2 YYNGEE. The length of the CDR3 is 16 residues. Trimming cost V 0 bases and J 3 bases; bases outside gene matches: 6. In nucleotides, the CDR3 is TGTGCCAGCAGCGTAGCCCCCACTAGCGGTACAGATACGCAGTATTTT. This gives the protein CASSVAPTSGTDTQYF.

The chain has TRBV6-6 and TRBJ1-5; 10 positions match TRBD1. With V trimmed by 5 bases and J by 1 base, 2 bases remained unmatched. Germline loops: CDR1 MNHNY, CDR2 SVGAGI (reference sequence). The CDR3 is 15 residues long. The CDR3 DNA follows: TGTGCCAGCAGTGACAGGGGGCGAAGCAATCAGCCCCAGCATTTT. Protein product: CASSDRGRSNQPQHF.

The chain combines TRBV12-5 with TRBJ1-1, with D possibly being TRBD1 (5 bases). Germline CDR1 LGHNT, CDR2 FRNRAP. The V and J ends lost 8 bases and 7 bases respectively, with 14 bases between them. This CDR3 is built from 12 residues. The CDR3 region is CASLTGTFEAFF. The CDR3 nucleotides are TGTGCTAGTCTAACGGGGACCTTTGAAGCTTTCTTT.

The chain has TRBV15 and TRBJ2-5; 8 bases align to TRBD2. V gave up 3 bases and J gave up 2 bases; unmatched junction bases: 8. CDR3 length: 16 amino acids. From germline, CDR1 is LNHNV and CDR2 YYDKDF (reference sequence). The CDR3 loop reads CATSRPGLGWQETQYF. CDR3 bases: TGTGCCACCAGCAGGCCGGGACTAGGATGGCAAGAGACCCAGTACTTC. Based on the CDR3 plus reference TRBV15 and TRBJ2-5, the full variable domain is DAMVIQNPRYQVTQFGKPVTLSCSQTLNHNVMYWYQQKSSQAPKLLFHYYDKDFNNEADTPDNFQSRRPNTSFCFLDIRSPGLGDTAMYLCATSRPGLGWQETQYFGPGTRLLVL.

This clone was found a few times. The chain links TRBV9 to TRBJ1-4, with 7 bases lining up with TRBD1. The ends lost 4 bases at V and 0 bases at J; junction bases unmatched: 12. Per the germline V gene, CDR1 is SGDLS and CDR2 is YYNGEE. This CDR3 is 18 amino acids long. The CDR3 loop reads CASSPEEGASATNEKLFF. DNA of the CDR3: TGTGCCAGCAGCCCTGAGGAGGGGGCATCTGCAACTAATGAAAAACTGTTTTTT.

V gene TRBV6-1 combines with J gene TRBJ1-3; D is unresolved. The germline V and J ends were trimmed by 3 bases and 2 bases, with 8 bases remaining between them. This CDR3 comprises 14 residues. Germline-derived CDR1 and CDR2 are MNHNS and SASEGT. This chain's CDR3 is CASSDTLAGNTIYF. CDR3 in DNA: TGTGCCAGCAGTGATACCTTGGCTGGAAACACCATATATTTT.

This chain links TRBV6-6 with TRBJ2-7; 11 bases fit TRBD2. V trimming: 7 bases; J trimming: 3 bases; junction bases outside the gene matches: 5. This CDR3 has 14 amino acids. Germline values: CDR1 MNHNY, CDR2 SVGAGI (reference sequence). CDR3 residues: CASTTLAGGYEQYF. CDR3 DNA sequence: TGTGCCAGCACCACCCTAGCGGGGGGCTACGAGCAGTACTTC.

The chain has TRBV6-6 and TRBJ2-3, with TRBD1 as a possible D gene (5 bases). The CDR3 runs 14 residues. Trimming took off 6 bases at V and 2 bases at J, with 12 bases between the two ends. The germline CDR1 and CDR2 sequences are MNHNY and SVGAGI (reference sequence). Here the CDR3 reads CASRSRVFTDTQYF. The CDR3 DNA sequence: TGTGCCAGCAGGTCCAGGGTTTTCACAGATACGCAGTATTTT.

The chain links TRBV4-1 to TRBJ1-5; D gene uncertain. This CDR3 spans 17 amino acids. Trimming took 1 base from V and 0 from J, leaving 13 bases between them. The germline CDR1 and CDR2 sequences are MGHRA and YSYEKL. The CDR3 is CASSQVKGRSSNQPQHF. CDR3 coding DNA: TGCGCCAGCAGCCAAGTCAAAGGGAGGAGTAGCAATCAGCCCCAGCATTTT.

This clone was recorded only once. The CDR3 nucleotides read TGTGCCAGCTCACCACTACCAGGGGAAAACACCGGGGAGCTGTTTTTT. The encoded protein is CASSPLPGENTGELFF. The genes are TRBV18 and TRBJ2-2, with D possibly being TRBD1 (6 bases). V shed 1 base and J shed 2 bases, with 11 bases lying between them. This CDR3 has 16 residues. Germline V CDR1 and CDR2: KGHSH, LQKENI. Drawing the rest from reference TRBV18 and TRBJ2-2, the complete variable domain is NAGVMQNPRHLVRRRGQEARLRCSPMKGHSHVYWYRQLPEEGLKFMVYLQKENIIDESGMPKERFSAEFPKEGPSILRIQQVVRGDSAAYFCASSPLPGENTGELFFGEGSRLTVL.

The rearrangement links TRBV4-3 to TRBJ2-1; D may correspond to TRBD1 or TRBD2 (5 bases each). The V and J ends lost 1 base and 7 bases respectively, with 11 bases between them. The CDR3 is made up of 14 amino acids. Germline V lookup: CDR1 LGHNA, CDR2 YSLEER. The CDR3 reads CASSQGLWGNEQFF. The DNA of the CDR3 is TGCGCCAGCAGCCAAGGACTATGGGGGAATGAGCAGTTCTTC.

V gene TRBV9 combines with J gene TRBJ2-7; TRBD1 is a possible D gene (6 bases). In germline, CDR1 is SGDLS, CDR2 YYNGEE. V was clipped by 0 bases and J by 0 bases, with 13 bases between them. This CDR3 is built from 16 residues. The CDR3 reads CASSVGIGGNSYEQYF. The DNA of the CDR3 is TGTGCCAGCAGCGTAGGCATAGGGGGAAACTCCTACGAGCAGTACTTC.

The chain uses TRBV5-5 and TRBJ1-6; TRBD1 might be the D (6 bases). From germline, CDR1 is SGHKS and CDR2 YYEKEE (reference sequence). The V and J ends lost 0 bases and 9 bases respectively, with 10 bases between them. There are 14 residues in the CDR3. The CDR3 here is CASSLEGGGSPLHF. Here the CDR3 DNA reads TGTGCCAGCAGCTTGGAGGGGGGCGGTTCACCCCTCCACTTT. Full variable domain (rest looked up from reference TRBV5-5 and TRBJ1-6): DAGVTQSPTHLIKTRGQQVTLRCSPISGHKSVSWYQQVLGQGPQFIFQYYEKEERGRGNFPDRFSARQFPNYSSELNVNALLLGDSALYLCASSLEGGGSPLHFGNGTRLTVT.

The CDR3 region is CASSTGQGVGTEAFF. The CDR3 bases are TGTGCCAGCAGCACCGGACAGGGGGTAGGGACTGAAGCTTTCTTT. The rearrangement joins TRBV5-4 to TRBJ1-1, with 10 bases that match TRBD1. V trimming: 4 bases; J trimming: 5 bases; junction bases outside the gene matches: 8. Per germline, CDR1 SGHNT and CDR2 YYREEE (reference sequence). This CDR3 has 15 amino acids. The variable domain in full, with the rest retrieved from reference TRBV5-4 and TRBJ1-1, is ETGVTQSPTHLIKTRGQQVTLRCSSQSGHNTVSWYQQALGQGPQFIFQYYREEENGRGNFPPRFSGLQFPNYSSELNVNALELDDSALYLCASSTGQGVGTEAFFGQGTRLTVV.

The rearrangement uses TRBV5-1 and TRBJ1-1; no clear D gene. Per the germline V gene, CDR1 is SGHRS and CDR2 is YFSETQ. V dropped 2 bases and J dropped 3 bases, with 8 bases sitting between them. This CDR3 has 13 amino acids. The CDR3 loop reads CASSLGRDTEAFF. CDR3 bases: TGCGCCAGCAGCTTAGGTAGAGACACTGAAGCTTTCTTT.

This chain uses TRBV30 with TRBJ1-6; 7 bases map to TRBD1. Germline assignment: CDR1 GTSNPN and CDR2 SVGIG (reference sequence). The CDR3 runs to 13 residues. J was trimmed by 8 bases and V by 1 base; bases with no gene match: 2. CDR3 nucleotide sequence: TGTGCCTGGAGTGAAGGGGGCGATTCACCCCTCCACTTT. Its protein product is CAWSEGGDSPLHF.

The CDR3 loop reads CASSLGLADQETQYF. The CDR3 DNA follows: TGTGCCAGCAGCCTTGGTCTGGCAGACCAAGAGACCCAGTACTTC. This sequence joins TRBV5-4 and TRBJ2-5; D unclear. Germline loops: CDR1 SGHNT, CDR2 YYREEE (reference sequence). Trimming removed 4 bases at V and 0 bases at J, with 13 bases between. This CDR3 is 15 amino acids long.

The chain carries TRBV5-5 and TRBJ1-1, with D possibly matching TRBD1 (5 bases). The CDR3 sequence is 15 residues long. Trimming removed 0 bases from V and 5 bases from J, with 14 bases in between. CDR1 is SGHKS and CDR2 is YYEKEE in the germline V gene (reference sequence). CDR3 residues: CASSLVVGQETEAFF. The CDR3 DNA sequence: TGTGCCAGCAGCTTGGTGGTGGGGCAGGAGACTGAAGCTTTCTTT.